The rows below give T cell receptor beta chains drawn from one sample of a study of identical twins. One entry per CDR3 protein results from TCRdb running MiXCR on the 5' RACE reads. This table has about 240,000 distinct CDR3 sequences, around 7.6% appearing once. These data also formed part of another study, on yellow fever vaccine responses in identical twins.

Sequenced sample: CD8+ T cells sorted from blood. All receptors come from a woman aged 18 to 35 in good health. Each CDR3 is given with its conserved first and last residue. Fields, in order: J gene, clone size, V gene, CDR3 length, D gene, CDR3 protein, CDR3 DNA. A D gene is named only where the DNA matches it firmly. The listing skips clone size in some rows; elsewhere it reads once, few, many or a size class.

TRBJ2-5 NA TRBV2 15 TRBD2 CASRRLAGGQETQYF TGTGCCAGCAGGCGACTAGCGGGGGGCCAAGAGACCCAGTACTTC
TRBJ2-1 many TRBV7-8 16 TRBD2 CASSLARAGVGNEQFF TGTGCCAGCAGCTTAGCGCGAGCGGGAGTGGGTAATGAGCAGTTCTTC
TRBJ2-5 NA TRBV28 16 NA CASSPYTGTYQETQYF TGTGCCAGCAGTCCCTATACCGGGACGTACCAAGAGACCCAGTACTTC
TRBJ2-2 few TRBV5-1 14 NA CASSASAGTGELFF TGCGCCAGCAGCGCAAGCGCGGGCACCGGGGAGCTGTTTTTT
TRBJ1-1 few TRBV2 17 TRBD1 CASSEHLLDRGDTEAFF TGTGCCAGCAGTGAGCACCTCCTCGACAGGGGGGACACTGAAGCTTTCTTT
TRBJ1-3 many TRBV6-1 16 NA CASSVDRSRSGNTIYF TGTGCCAGCAGTGTCGACAGGTCCCGCTCTGGAAACACCATATATTTT
TRBJ2-1 NA TRBV12-3/TRBV12-4 14 NA CASSLTRVVNEQFF TGTGCCAGCAGTTTAACTAGAGTAGTCAATGAGCAGTTCTTC
TRBJ2-1 many TRBV5-5 17 TRBD2 CASIGTSGRETYNEQFF TGTGCCAGCATCGGGACTAGCGGGAGGGAAACCTACAATGAGCAGTTCTTC
TRBJ2-1 NA TRBV6-4 15 NA CASSENRGFNNEQFF TGTGCCAGCAGTGAAAACCGAGGGTTCAACAATGAGCAGTTCTTC
TRBJ2-1 few TRBV13 13 NA CASSFSRVFEQFF TGTGCCAGCAGCTTTTCCAGGGTTTTTGAGCAGTTCTTC
TRBJ2-4 many TRBV12-3/TRBV12-4 11 NA CASSWGNIQYF TGTGCCAGCAGTTGGGGGAACATTCAGTACTTC
TRBJ2-1 few TRBV5-8 15 NA CASTPFAKGPGEQFF TGTGCCAGCACCCCTTTCGCGAAGGGACCGGGTGAGCAGTTCTTC
TRBJ2-1 NA TRBV7-8 17 NA CASSLAKFGSSYNEQFF TGTGCCAGCAGCTTAGCGAAATTCGGTAGCTCCTACAATGAGCAGTTCTTC
TRBJ2-5 few TRBV7-7 15 NA CASSLGTGFPETQYF TGTGCCAGCAGCTTAGGCACAGGCTTTCCAGAGACCCAGTACTTC
TRBJ1-1 NA TRBV7-9 16 NA CASSPTGWGLNTEAFF TGTGCCAGCAGCCCAACAGGGTGGGGGCTGAACACTGAAGCTTTCTTT
TRBJ2-2 NA TRBV2 17 TRBD1 CASSEDRWGGNTGELFF TGTGCCAGCAGTGAGGACAGGTGGGGCGGAAACACCGGGGAGCTGTTTTTT
TRBJ2-1 NA TRBV20-1 14 NA CSAPSGIFYNEQFF TGCAGTGCCCCAAGCGGAATATTTTACAATGAGCAGTTCTTC
TRBJ2-7 few TRBV2 15 TRBD2 CASSEGLAASYEQYF TGTGCCAGCAGTGAAGGCCTAGCGGCCTCCTACGAGCAGTACTTC
TRBJ2-1 many TRBV5-1 14 TRBD2 CASSLAGTNNEQFF TGCGCCAGCAGCTTGGCGGGGACTAATAATGAGCAGTTCTTC
TRBJ2-2 many TRBV3-1 16 NA CASRQGGLPNTGELFF TGTGCCAGCAGACAAGGGGGGCTACCCAACACCGGGGAGCTGTTTTTT
TRBJ2-5 many TRBV5-1 17 NA CASSSSDQGPNPETQYF TGCGCCAGCAGCTCCTCTGACCAGGGGCCCAATCCCGAGACCCAGTACTTC
TRBJ2-2 few TRBV6-4 15 TRBD1 CASSDSGQGSGELFF TGTGCCAGCAGTGACTCTGGACAGGGTTCCGGGGAGCTGTTTTTT
TRBJ2-5 few TRBV9 13 NA CASSVTWEETQYF TGTGCCAGCAGCGTAACGTGGGAAGAGACCCAGTACTTC
TRBJ1-4 NA TRBV20-1 17 TRBD1 CSARVRDRAPSGEKLFF TGCAGTGCTAGAGTACGGGACAGGGCTCCGAGCGGGGAAAAACTGTTTTTT
TRBJ2-7 many TRBV5-1 15 TRBD2 CASSLDFSGAYEQYF TGCGCCAGCAGCTTGGATTTTAGCGGGGCCTACGAGCAGTACTTC
TRBJ1-4 NA TRBV28 16 NA CASSLYSGATNEKLFF TGTGCCAGCAGTTTATATTCAGGGGCAACTAATGAAAAACTGTTTTTT
TRBJ2-7 NA TRBV29-1 12 NA CSVVGGSLEQYF TGCAGCGTTGTCGGGGGTTCACTCGAGCAGTACTTC
TRBJ2-7 NA TRBV5-1 17 TRBD2 CASSAPTSGRVTYEQYF TGCGCCAGCAGCGCCCCGACTAGCGGGAGGGTAACGTACGAGCAGTACTTC
TRBJ2-2 NA TRBV4-1 16 TRBD1 CASSQQGADRTGELFF TGCGCCAGCAGCCAGCAGGGGGCGGATCGGACCGGGGAGCTGTTTTTT
TRBJ1-5 NA TRBV20-1 14 NA CSARDPGNDQPQHF TGCAGTGCTAGAGATCCCGGAAACGATCAGCCCCAGCATTTT
TRBJ2-3 NA TRBV3-1 16 NA CASSQASWGSTDTQYF TGTGCCAGCAGCCAAGCTTCCTGGGGGAGCACAGATACGCAGTATTTT
TRBJ2-7 many TRBV24-1 14 TRBD2 CATSSSLAGAPEYF TGTGCCACCAGTTCCTCACTAGCGGGAGCCCCTGAGTACTTC
TRBJ2-3 few TRBV28 12 NA CASMGWTDTQYF TGTGCCAGCATGGGGTGGACAGATACGCAGTATTTT